A single sample is the source of the 22 T cell receptor beta chains below, sequenced in a study of patients and donors after allogeneic stem cell transplantation. TCRdb processed the RT-PCR reads anew with MiXCR; each CDR3 protein has one entry. The sample yields 200,000 to 250,000 distinct CDR3 sequences, less than 15% seen once. Sequencing was carried out using blood, either unsorted or a sorted T cell fraction (not recorded which). The receptors shown here come from a human donor who was either an allogeneic HSCT recipient or a stem cell or donor lymphocyte infusion donor (not recorded which). It is not recorded whose cells these are; they may come from a transplant donor.

This clonotype was seen ten or more times. The chain uses TRBV12-3 or TRBV12-4 and TRBJ2-5; D possibly corresponds to TRBD2 (6 bases). V lost 6 bases and J 5 bases, leaving 10 bases between the germline ends. This CDR3 region has 12 residues. CDR3 DNA sequence: TGTGCCAGCAGCCCGACTAGGGAGACCCAGTACTTC. Translating it yields CASSPTRETQYF.

The V gene is TRBV5-4, the J gene TRBJ1-1; D uncertain. Germline V gene data show CDR1 as SGHNT and CDR2 as YYREEE (reference sequence). This CDR3 region has 13 residues. Trimming took 7 bases from V and 7 from J, leaving 17 bases between them. CDR3 bases: TGTGCCAGCGCTTTGGTGTCCACGAATGAAGCTTTCTTT. Its protein product is CASALVSTNEAFF.

This clonotype was picked up many times. The chain joins TRBV7-9 to TRBJ2-1, with 7 bases lining up with TRBD1. The CDR3 has 15 amino acids. J was trimmed by 14 bases and V by 5 bases; bases with no gene match: 18. Germline CDR1 is SEHNR and CDR2 is FQNEAQ (reference sequence). The CDR3 nucleotides read TGTGCCAGCAGCGCCGAGGGTACCCACACAGGGGTTGAGTTCTTC. Protein: CASSAEGTHTGVEFF.

This clonotype turned up a few times. The rearrangement links TRBV28 to TRBJ2-1; 9 bases match TRBD2. With 5 bases clipped from V and 2 bases from J, the junction kept 7 bases outside the gene matches. CDR1 is MDHEN, CDR2 SYDVKM, per germline. The CDR3 is made up of 16 amino acids. CDR3 nucleotides: TGTGCCAGCAGTCCGACCGGACTAGCGCCCTACAATGAGCAGTTCTTC. Translated, it gives CASSPTGLAPYNEQFF.

The CDR3 loop is CASSYRGTPYNEQFF. The CDR3 coding sequence is TGTGCCAGCAGTTACAGGGGTACCCCCTACAATGAGCAGTTCTTC. The genes are TRBV6-2 or TRBV6-3 and TRBJ2-1, with D tentatively TRBD1 (5 bases). The CDR3 has 15 residues. Germline values: CDR1 MNHEY, CDR2 SVGEGT. V was cut by 2 bases and J by 2 bases, with 10 bases left in between.

This clonotype came up a few times. The chain recombines TRBV12-3 or TRBV12-4 with TRBJ1-1; no clear D. Trimming shortened V by 3 bases and J by 4 bases, and 9 bases separated the two germline ends. The CDR3 runs to 13 residues. CDR3 protein: CASSFRRFTEAFF. As DNA, the CDR3 is TGTGCCAGCAGTTTTAGGAGGTTCACTGAAGCTTTCTTT.

This clonotype was observed a few times. The V call is TRBV14, the J call TRBJ2-3, with 11 bases fitting TRBD2. After removal of 2 bases from V and 6 bases from J, the junction contained 4 bases not matched to a gene. This CDR3 is built from 15 residues. Germline assignment: CDR1 SGHDN and CDR2 FVKESK. CDR3 loop: CASSQLTSGSDTQYF. The CDR3 DNA reads as TGTGCCAGCAGCCAACTTACTAGCGGGAGTGATACGCAGTATTTT.

This clonotype has more than one count but fewer than ten. The chain employs TRBV4-1 and TRBJ1-4; no clear D. Trimming took off 6 bases at V and 3 bases at J, with 8 bases between the two ends. The CDR3 has 13 amino acids. Germline-derived CDR1 and CDR2 are MGHRA and YSYEKL. CDR3: CASRGIANEKLFF. The CDR3 coding sequence is TGCGCCAGCAGAGGAATAGCTAATGAAAAACTGTTTTTT.

The sample holds many counts of this clonotype. The rearrangement joins TRBV7-2 to TRBJ1-3; no reliable D call. Trimming removed 4 bases at V and 0 bases at J, with 10 bases between. Per the germline V gene, CDR1 is SGHTA and CDR2 is FQGNSA. The CDR3 has 15 amino acids. The DNA for the CDR3 is TGTGCCAGCAGCTCGGGAGGTAGCTCTGGAAACACCATATATTTT. Its translation: CASSSGGSSGNTIYF.

V is TRBV6-1 and J is TRBJ2-7; D not resolved. Trimming cost V 6 bases and J 10 bases, with 16 bases left between them. CDR1 is MNHNS and CDR2 is SASEGT in the germline V gene. The CDR3 consists of 12 residues. CDR3 bases: TGTGCCAGCAGGACCAGGTCAGGCGAACAGTACTTC. It yields the protein CASRTRSGEQYF.

This clonotype has ten or more counts. The genes are TRBV4-2 and TRBJ1-5; 7 bases line up with TRBD1. The germline V gene has CDR1 LGHNA and CDR2 YNFKEQ. V dropped 3 bases and J dropped 5; count of bases not matched to a gene: 7. This CDR3 is 15 amino acids long. CDR3 bases: TGTGCCAGCAGCCAGGCACAGGGGTCGGATCAGCCCCAGCATTTT. This translates into CASSQAQGSDQPQHF.

The chain is built from TRBV5-1 and TRBJ2-7, with 11 positions matching TRBD1. This CDR3 has 15 residues. The germline V gene encodes CDR1 SGHRS and CDR2 YFSETQ. Trimming cost V 1 base and J 1 base; bases outside gene matches: 1. CDR3 in DNA: TGCGCCAGCAGCTTGCGGGACAGGGGGTCCTACGAGCAGTACTTC. This codes for CASSLRDRGSYEQYF.

In its sample, this clonotype was seen a few times. The V call is TRBV3-1, the J call TRBJ2-1; no clear D gene. Germline V gene lookup returns CDR1 LGHDT and CDR2 YNNKEL (reference sequence). This CDR3 is built from 16 residues. V lost 0 bases and J lost 4, with 13 bases in between. The CDR3 is CASSQDIRIDYNEQFF. The CDR3 DNA sequence: TGTGCCAGCAGCCAAGACATAAGGATAGATTACAATGAGCAGTTCTTC.

The chain has TRBV29-1 and TRBJ2-7; TRBD1 is a possible D gene (6 bases). CDR1 is SQVTM and CDR2 is ANQGSEA in the germline V gene. Deletions cut 6 bases from V and 5 bases from J, with 11 bases between. CDR3 length: 11 residues. The CDR3 DNA reads TGCAGCGTCCAAACAGGGAACGAGCAGTACTTC. This encodes CSVQTGNEQYF.

The rearrangement joins TRBV5-1 to TRBJ2-3, with D perhaps given as TRBD1 or TRBD2 (5 bases each). Per the germline V gene, CDR1 is SGHRS and CDR2 is YFSETQ. The V end was cut by 1 base, the J end by 4 bases, with 10 bases between. CDR3 length: 14 amino acids. This chain's CDR3 is CASSLLEGPDTQYF. CDR3 sequence (DNA): TGCGCCAGCAGCTTGCTCGAGGGGCCAGATACGCAGTATTTT.

This clonotype was counted only a few times. The V and J genes are TRBV19 and TRBJ2-1; a possible D gene is TRBD1 (5 bases). CDR1 is LNHDA and CDR2 is SQIVND in the germline V gene (reference sequence). V was pared by 4 bases and J by 5 bases, with 12 bases between. The CDR3 has 14 residues. CDR3: CASSKADINNEQFF. CDR3 nucleotides: TGTGCCAGTAGTAAGGCGGACATAAACAATGAGCAGTTCTTC. Variable domain in full (rest from reference TRBV19 and TRBJ2-1): DGGITQSPKYLFRKEGQNVTLSCEQNLNHDAMYWYRQDPGQGLRLIYYSQIVNDFQKGDIAEGYSVSREKKESFPLTVTSAQKNPTAFYLCASSKADINNEQFFGPGTRLTVL.

The gene calls are TRBV2 and TRBJ1-3; D is unresolved. The V end lost 8 bases, the J end lost 0 bases, and 11 bases lay between the germline ends. In germline, CDR1 is SNHLY, CDR2 FYNNEI. This CDR3 has 14 residues. In DNA form, the CDR3 reads TGTGCCAGCGGTCGACGGGACTCTGGAAACACCATATATTTT. This translates into CASGRRDSGNTIYF.

The count of this clonotype is one. The chain combines TRBV19 with TRBJ2-7; D possibly corresponds to TRBD1 (5 bases). Deletions cut 3 bases from V and 6 bases from J, with 15 bases between. The CDR3 covers 14 residues. CDR1 is LNHDA and CDR2 is SQIVND in the germline V gene (reference sequence). CDR3 residues: CASSISAVQAEQYF. The CDR3 DNA follows: TGTGCCAGTAGTATTTCGGCCGTACAGGCCGAGCAGTACTTC.

This clonotype was observed a handful of times. This chain links TRBV5-8 with TRBJ1-4; 12 bases match TRBD1. CDR1 and CDR2 from the germline V gene are SGHTS and YDEGEE. After removal of 4 bases from V and 4 bases from J, the junction contained 8 bases not matched to a gene. This CDR3 is built from 17 residues. CDR3 DNA sequence: TGTGCCAGCAGCCCGGGGACAGGGGGCTATGGTAATGAAAAACTGTTTTTT. It codes for CASSPGTGGYGNEKLFF. The full variable domain, rest sourced from reference TRBV5-8 and TRBJ1-4, is EAGVTQSPTHLIKTRGQQATLRCSPISGHTSVYWYQQALGLGLQFLLWYDEGEERNRGNFPPRFSGRQFPNYSSELNVNALELEDSALYLCASSPGTGGYGNEKLFFGSGTQLSVL.

This clonotype came up many times. The chain uses TRBV20-1 and TRBJ1-5; D not certain. The CDR3 sequence is 14 residues long. V was trimmed by 3 bases and J by 3 bases, leaving 12 bases between them. Germline CDR1 reads DFQATT; CDR2 reads SNEGSKA (reference sequence). The CDR3 DNA sequence: TGCAGTGCTAGCCCTGCAGGAATCAATCAGCCCCAGCATTTT. Translating it yields CSASPAGINQPQHF.

This chain uses TRBV9 with TRBJ2-1; 8 positions match TRBD1. After removal of 0 bases from V and 6 bases from J, the junction contained 5 bases not matched to a gene. The CDR3 is 15 amino acids. From germline, CDR1 is SGDLS and CDR2 YYNGEE. The DNA for the CDR3 is TGTGCCAGCAGCGTAGCCCCAGGACAGGGCAATGAGCAGTTCTTC. Protein product: CASSVAPGQGNEQFF.

J is TRBJ1-3 and V is TRBV15; TRBD1 is a possible D gene (5 bases). The V and J ends lost 9 bases and 4 bases respectively, with 22 bases between them. From germline, CDR1 is LNHNV and CDR2 YYDKDF (reference sequence). The CDR3 consists of 16 residues. The CDR3 region is CATSRDRNLGGNTIYF. Here the CDR3 DNA reads TGTGCCACGAGTAGGGACCGGAACCTTGGGGGAAACACCATATATTTT.